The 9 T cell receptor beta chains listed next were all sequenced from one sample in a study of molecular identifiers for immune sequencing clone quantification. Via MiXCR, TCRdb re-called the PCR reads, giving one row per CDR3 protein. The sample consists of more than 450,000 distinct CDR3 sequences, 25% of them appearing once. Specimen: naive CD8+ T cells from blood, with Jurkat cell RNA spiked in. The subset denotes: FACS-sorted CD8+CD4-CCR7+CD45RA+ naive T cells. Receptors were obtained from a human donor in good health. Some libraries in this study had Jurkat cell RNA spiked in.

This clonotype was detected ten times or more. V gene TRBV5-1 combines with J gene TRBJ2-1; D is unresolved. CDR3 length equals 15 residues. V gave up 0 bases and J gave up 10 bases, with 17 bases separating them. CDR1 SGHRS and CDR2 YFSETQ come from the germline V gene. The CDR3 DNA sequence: TGCGCCAGCAGCTTGGCCAACGGGCCCCCCCAAGAGCAGTTCTTC. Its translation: CASSLANGPPQEQFF.

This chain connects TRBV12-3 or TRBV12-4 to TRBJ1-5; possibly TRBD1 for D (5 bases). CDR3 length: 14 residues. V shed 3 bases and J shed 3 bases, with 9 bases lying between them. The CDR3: CASSFWGPNQPQHF. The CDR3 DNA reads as TGTGCCAGCAGTTTTTGGGGCCCCAATCAGCCCCAGCATTTT.

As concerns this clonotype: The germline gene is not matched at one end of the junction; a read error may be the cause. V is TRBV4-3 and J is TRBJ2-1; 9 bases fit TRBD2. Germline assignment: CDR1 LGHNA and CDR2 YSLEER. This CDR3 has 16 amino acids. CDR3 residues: CARSQGTSGPYNEQFF. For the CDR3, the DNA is TGCGCCCGCAGCCAAGGAACTAGCGGGCCCTACAATGAGCAGTTCTTC.

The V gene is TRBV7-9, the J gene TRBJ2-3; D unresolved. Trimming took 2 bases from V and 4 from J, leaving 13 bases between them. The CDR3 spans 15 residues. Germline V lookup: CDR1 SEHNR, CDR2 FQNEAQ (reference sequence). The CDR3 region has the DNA TGTGCCAGCAGCTTAATTAGACGCGGACCAGATACGCAGTATTTT. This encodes CASSLIRRGPDTQYF.

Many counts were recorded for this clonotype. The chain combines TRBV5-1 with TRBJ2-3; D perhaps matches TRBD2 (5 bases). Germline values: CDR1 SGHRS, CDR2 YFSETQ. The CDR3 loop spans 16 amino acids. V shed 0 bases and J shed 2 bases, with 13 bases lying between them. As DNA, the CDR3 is TGCGCCAGCAGCTTGGGTGTTAGCGCACCCACAGATACGCAGTATTTT. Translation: CASSLGVSAPTDTQYF.

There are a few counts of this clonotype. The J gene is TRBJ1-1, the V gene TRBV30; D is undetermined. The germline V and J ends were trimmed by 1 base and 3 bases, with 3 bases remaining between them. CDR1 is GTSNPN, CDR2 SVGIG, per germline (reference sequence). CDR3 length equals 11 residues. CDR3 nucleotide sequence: TGTGCCTGGAGTGATGACACTGAAGCTTTCTTT. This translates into CAWSDDTEAFF. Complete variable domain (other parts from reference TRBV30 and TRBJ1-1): SQTIHQWPATLVQPVGSPLSLECTVEGTSNPNLYWYRQAAGRGLQLLFYSVGIGQISSEVPQNLSASRPQDRQFILSSKKLLLSDSGFYLCAWSDDTEAFFGQGTRLTVV.

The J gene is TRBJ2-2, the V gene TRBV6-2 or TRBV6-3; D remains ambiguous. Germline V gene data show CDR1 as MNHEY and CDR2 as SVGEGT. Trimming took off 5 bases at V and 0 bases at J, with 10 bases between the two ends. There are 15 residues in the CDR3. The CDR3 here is CASSPPFANTGELFF. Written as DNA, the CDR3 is TGTGCCAGCAGTCCCCCCTTTGCGAACACCGGGGAGCTGTTTTTT.

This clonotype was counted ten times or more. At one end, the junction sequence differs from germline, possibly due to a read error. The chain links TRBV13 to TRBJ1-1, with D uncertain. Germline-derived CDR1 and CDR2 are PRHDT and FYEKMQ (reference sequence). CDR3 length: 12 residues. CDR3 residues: CASSLASTGAFF. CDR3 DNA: TGTGCCAGCAGCTTAGCCTCAACTGGAGCTTTCTTT.

CDR3 amino acids: CASSGYLTSGGIDTQYF. CDR3 nucleotide sequence: TGTGCCAGCAGTGGCTACCTGACTAGCGGGGGTATAGATACGCAGTATTTT. The gene calls are TRBV12-3 or TRBV12-4 and TRBJ2-3, with 12 positions matching TRBD2. The CDR3 has 17 amino acids. Unmatched junction bases numbered 11, after V lost 5 bases and J lost 5 bases.